This entry is about one TCR beta chain. Sequencing used immunoSEQ multiplex PCR; TCRdb keeps in-frame clones, though not all of them. The sample has about 680,000 clones, around 92% seen once; the top ten hold about a quarter. As defined, naive CD8 cells were CD45RO-negative and positively selected for CCR7, with terminally differentiated effector memory CD45RA+ cells excluded. Trimming removed 3 bases at V and 2 bases at J, with 10 bases between. The CDR3 spans 14 residues. Germline V lookup: CDR1 LNHDA, CDR2 SQIVND (reference sequence). This specimen belongs to a study of shared clonotypes between healthy human individuals.

The chain joins TRBV19 to TRBJ2-5, with TRBD1 as a possible D gene (6 bases). This clonotype originated in a young man in good health. Material: naive CD8+ T cells sorted from blood. The CDR3 loop reads CASSMWTEQETQYF. The CDR3 nucleotides read TGTGCCAGTAGTATGTGGACAGAACAAGAGACCCAGTACTTC.